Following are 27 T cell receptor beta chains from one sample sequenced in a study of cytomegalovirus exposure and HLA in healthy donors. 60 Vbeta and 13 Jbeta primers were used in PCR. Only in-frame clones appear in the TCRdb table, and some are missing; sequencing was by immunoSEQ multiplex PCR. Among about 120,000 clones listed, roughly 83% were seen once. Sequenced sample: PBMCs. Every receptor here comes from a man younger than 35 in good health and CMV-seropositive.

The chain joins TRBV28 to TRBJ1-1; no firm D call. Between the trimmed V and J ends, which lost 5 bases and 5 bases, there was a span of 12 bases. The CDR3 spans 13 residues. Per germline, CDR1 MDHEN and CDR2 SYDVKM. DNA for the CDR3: TGTGCCAGCAGTCCCTACGTACGAACTGAAGCTTTCTTT. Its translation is CASSPYVRTEAFF.

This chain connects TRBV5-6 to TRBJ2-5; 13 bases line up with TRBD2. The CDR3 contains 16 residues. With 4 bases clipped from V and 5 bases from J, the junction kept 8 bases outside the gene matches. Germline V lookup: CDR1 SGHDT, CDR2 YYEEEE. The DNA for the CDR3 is TGTGCCAGCAGCCCGACTAGCGGGGGGCCCCCGGAGACCCAGTACTTC. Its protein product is CASSPTSGGPPETQYF.

In DNA, the CDR3 is TGTGCCAGCAGTCCCAGACAGGGCAACACTGAAGCTTTCTTT. This translates into CASSPRQGNTEAFF. The genes are TRBV6-4 and TRBJ1-1; 7 bases match TRBD1. V lost 5 bases, J lost 2 bases, and 5 bases stayed unmatched. Germline V gives CDR1 MRHNA, CDR2 SNTAGT. This CDR3 spans 14 amino acids.

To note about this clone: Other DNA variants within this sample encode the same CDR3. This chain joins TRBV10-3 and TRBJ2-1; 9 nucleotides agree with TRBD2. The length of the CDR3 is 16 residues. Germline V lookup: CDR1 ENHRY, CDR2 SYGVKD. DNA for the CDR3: TGTGCTACCTTAGCGGGGGTAACCATCTCCTACAATGAGCAGTTCTTC. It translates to CATLAGVTISYNEQFF.

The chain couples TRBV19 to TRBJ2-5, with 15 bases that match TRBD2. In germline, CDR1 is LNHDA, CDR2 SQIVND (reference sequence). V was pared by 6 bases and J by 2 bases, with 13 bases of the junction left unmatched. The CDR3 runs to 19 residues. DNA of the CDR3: TGTGCCAGTAGCCAAAGGACTAGCGGGGGGGCCTCGGTACAAGAGACCCAGTACTTC. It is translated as CASSQRTSGGASVQETQYF.

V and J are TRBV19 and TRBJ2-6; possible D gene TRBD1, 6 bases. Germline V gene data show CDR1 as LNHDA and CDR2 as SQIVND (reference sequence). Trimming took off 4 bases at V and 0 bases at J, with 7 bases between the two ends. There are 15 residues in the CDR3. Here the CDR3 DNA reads TGTGCCAGTAGTACGACAGGCTCTGGGGCCAACGTCCTGACTTTC. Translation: CASSTTGSGANVLTF.

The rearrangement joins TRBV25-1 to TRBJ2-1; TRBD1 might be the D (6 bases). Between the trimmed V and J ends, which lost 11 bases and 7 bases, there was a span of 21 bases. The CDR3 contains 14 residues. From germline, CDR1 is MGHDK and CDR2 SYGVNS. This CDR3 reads CAPLAAGASNEQFF. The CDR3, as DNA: TGTGCCCCATTAGCCGCAGGGGCGTCGAATGAGCAGTTCTTC.

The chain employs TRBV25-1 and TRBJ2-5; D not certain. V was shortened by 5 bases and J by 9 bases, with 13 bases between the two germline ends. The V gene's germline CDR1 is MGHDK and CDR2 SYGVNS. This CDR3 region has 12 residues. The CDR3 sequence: CASSPPVEAQYF. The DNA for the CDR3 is TGTGCCAGCAGTCCACCGGTTGAGGCCCAGTACTTC. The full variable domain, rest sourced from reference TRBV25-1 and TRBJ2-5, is EADIYQTPRYLVIGTGKKITLECSQTMGHDKMYWYQQDPGMELHLIHYSYGVNSTEKGDLSSESTVSRIRTEHFPLTLESARPSHTSQYLCASSPPVEAQYFGPGTRLLVL.

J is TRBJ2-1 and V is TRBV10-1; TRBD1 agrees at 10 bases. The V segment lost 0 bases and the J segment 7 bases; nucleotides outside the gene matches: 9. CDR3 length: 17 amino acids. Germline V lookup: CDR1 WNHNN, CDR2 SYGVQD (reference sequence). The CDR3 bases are TGCGCCAGCAGTGAGTCTCTAATCTGGACAGGGGGGAATGAGCAGTTCTTC. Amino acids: CASSESLIWTGGNEQFF.

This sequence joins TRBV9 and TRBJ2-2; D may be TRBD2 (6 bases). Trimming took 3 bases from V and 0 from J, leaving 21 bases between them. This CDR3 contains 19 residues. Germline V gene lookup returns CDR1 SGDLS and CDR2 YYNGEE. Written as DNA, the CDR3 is TGTGCCAGCAGCGGAGGAACGGGGGATTTGGTCCCGAACACCGGGGAGCTGTTTTTT. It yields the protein CASSGGTGDLVPNTGELFF.

The CDR3 region is CASSARWGRGPLTEAFF. CDR3 nucleotides: TGTGCCAGCAGCGCCAGGTGGGGAAGGGGCCCTCTCACTGAAGCTTTCTTT. The chain recombines TRBV5-6 with TRBJ1-1; perhaps TRBD1 as D (5 bases). The V and J ends lost 4 bases and 4 bases respectively, with 23 bases between them. The CDR3 runs 17 residues. Per the germline V gene, CDR1 is SGHDT and CDR2 is YYEEEE.

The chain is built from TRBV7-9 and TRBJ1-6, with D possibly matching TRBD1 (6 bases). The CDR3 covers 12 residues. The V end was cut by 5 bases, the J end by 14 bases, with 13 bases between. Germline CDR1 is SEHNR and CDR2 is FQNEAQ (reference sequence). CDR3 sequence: CASSQQPGALHF. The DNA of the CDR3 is TGTGCCAGCAGCCAACAGCCAGGGGCCCTCCACTTT. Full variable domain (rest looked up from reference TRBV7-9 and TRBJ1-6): DTGVSQNPRHKITKRGQNVTFRCDPISEHNRLYWYRQTLGQGPEFLTYFQNEAQLEKSRLLSDRFSAERPKGSFSTLEIQRTEQGDSAMYLCASSQQPGALHFGNGTRLTVT.

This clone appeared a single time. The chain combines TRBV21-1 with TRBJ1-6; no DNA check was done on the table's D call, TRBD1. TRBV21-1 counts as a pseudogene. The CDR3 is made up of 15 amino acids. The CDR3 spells CASSRQPGSGSPLHF. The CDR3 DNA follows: TGTGCCAGCAGCCGCCAGCCAGGTTCAGGGTCACCCCTCCACTTT.

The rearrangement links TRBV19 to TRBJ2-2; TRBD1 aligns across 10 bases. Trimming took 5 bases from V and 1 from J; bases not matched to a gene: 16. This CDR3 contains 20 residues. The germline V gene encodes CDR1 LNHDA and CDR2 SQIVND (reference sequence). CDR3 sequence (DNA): TGTGCCAGTAGTCGTACCGGGACAGGGGTTTTTGATGGGAACACCGGGGAGCTGTTTTTT. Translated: CASSRTGTGVFDGNTGELFF.

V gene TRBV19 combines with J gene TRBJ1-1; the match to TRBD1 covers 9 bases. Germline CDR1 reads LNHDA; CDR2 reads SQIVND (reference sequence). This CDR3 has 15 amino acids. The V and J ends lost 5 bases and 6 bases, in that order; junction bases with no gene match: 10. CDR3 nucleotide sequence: TGTGCCAGTAGTTCCCCCGGGACAGGGTCTTCTGAAGCTTTCTTT. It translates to CASSSPGTGSSEAFF.

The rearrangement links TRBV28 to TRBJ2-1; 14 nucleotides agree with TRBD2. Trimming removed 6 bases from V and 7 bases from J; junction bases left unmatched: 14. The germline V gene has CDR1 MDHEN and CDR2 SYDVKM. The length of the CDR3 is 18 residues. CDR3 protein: CASSPPLLTSGGGNEQFF. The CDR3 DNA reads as TGTGCCAGCAGCCCCCCCCTCCTGACTAGCGGGGGGGGTAATGAGCAGTTCTTC.

In DNA, the CDR3 is TGTGCCAGCAGTTCTGTTTCCTACGAGCAGTACTTC. This translates into CASSSVSYEQYF. This sequence joins TRBV27 and TRBJ2-5; D gene ambiguous. Judging by the DNA end, TRBJ2-7 fits better; the J call may be wrong. CDR3 size: 12 residues. CDR1 and CDR2 from the germline V gene are MNHEY and SMNVEV (reference sequence).

The chain's CDR3 is CASSLEAATNEKLFF. The CDR3 coding sequence is TGTGCCAGCAGCTTAGAAGCTGCAACTAATGAAAAACTGTTTTTT. The chain has TRBV7-9 and TRBJ1-4; D is ambiguous. Trimming took 1 base from V and 0 from J, leaving 6 bases between them. The germline V gene has CDR1 SEHNR and CDR2 FQNEAQ (reference sequence). This CDR3 region has 15 residues.

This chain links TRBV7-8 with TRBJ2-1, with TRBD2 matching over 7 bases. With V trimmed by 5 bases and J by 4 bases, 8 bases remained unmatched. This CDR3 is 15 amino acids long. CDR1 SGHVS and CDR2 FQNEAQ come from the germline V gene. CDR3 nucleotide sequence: TGTGCCAGCAGCGCCGGGACTACGAGTTACAATGAGCAGTTCTTC. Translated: CASSAGTTSYNEQFF.

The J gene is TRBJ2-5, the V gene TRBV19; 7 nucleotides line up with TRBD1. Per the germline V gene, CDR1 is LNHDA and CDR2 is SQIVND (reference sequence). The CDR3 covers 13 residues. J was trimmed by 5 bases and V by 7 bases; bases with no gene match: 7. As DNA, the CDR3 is TGTGCCAGTAATGACAGGGCAGGGGAGACCCAGTACTTC. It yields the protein CASNDRAGETQYF. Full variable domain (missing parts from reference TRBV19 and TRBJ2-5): DGGITQSPKYLFRKEGQNVTLSCEQNLNHDAMYWYRQDPGQGLRLIYYSQIVNDFQKGDIAEGYSVSREKKESFPLTVTSAQKNPTAFYLCASNDRAGETQYFGPGTRLLVL.

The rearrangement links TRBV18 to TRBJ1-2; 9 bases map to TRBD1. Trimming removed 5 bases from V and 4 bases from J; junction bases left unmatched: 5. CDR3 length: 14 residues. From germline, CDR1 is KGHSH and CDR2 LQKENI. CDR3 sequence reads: CASSTGTGPYGYTF. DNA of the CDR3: TGTGCCAGCTCAACAGGGACAGGGCCCTATGGCTACACCTTC.

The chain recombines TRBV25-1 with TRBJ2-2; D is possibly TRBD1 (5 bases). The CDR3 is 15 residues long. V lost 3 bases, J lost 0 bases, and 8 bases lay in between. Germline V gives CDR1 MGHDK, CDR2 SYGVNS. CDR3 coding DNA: TGTGCCAGCAGTGAGGGGCCGGCGAACACCGGGGAGCTGTTTTTT. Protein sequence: CASSEGPANTGELFF.

The CDR3 protein is CASSPEEAGYTF. In nucleotides, the CDR3 is TGTGCCAGCAGCCCCGAGGAGGCTGGCTACACCTTC. The rearrangement joins TRBV2 to TRBJ1-2; D unresolved. Trimming left V 6 bases short and J 7 bases short, with 12 bases between. Germline V lookup: CDR1 SNHLY, CDR2 FYNNEI. The CDR3 length is 12 residues.

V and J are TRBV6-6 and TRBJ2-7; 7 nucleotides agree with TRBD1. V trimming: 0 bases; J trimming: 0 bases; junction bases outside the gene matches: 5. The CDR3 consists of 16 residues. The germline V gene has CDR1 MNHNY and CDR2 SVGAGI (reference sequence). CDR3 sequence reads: CASSYSTGILSYEQYF. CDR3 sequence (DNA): TGTGCCAGCAGTTACTCGACAGGGATACTCTCCTACGAGCAGTACTTC.

DNA of the CDR3: TGTGCCAGCAGTTCCATGACAGGAGGCGTAAACACCATATATTTT. Its translation: CASSSMTGGVNTIYF. The genes are TRBV27 and TRBJ1-3; D is possibly TRBD1 (6 bases). The V and J ends lost 4 bases and 6 bases respectively, with 16 bases between them. Germline V CDR1 and CDR2: MNHEY, SMNVEV (reference sequence). CDR3 length: 15 amino acids.

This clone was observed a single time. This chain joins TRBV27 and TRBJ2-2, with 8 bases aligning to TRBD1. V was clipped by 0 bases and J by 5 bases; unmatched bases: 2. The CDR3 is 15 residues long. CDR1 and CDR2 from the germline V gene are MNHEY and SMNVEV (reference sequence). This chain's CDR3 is CASSLSGTGTGELFF. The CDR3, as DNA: TGTGCCAGCAGTTTATCGGGGACAGGTACCGGGGAGCTGTTTTTT.

The CDR3 region has the DNA TGTGCCAGCGGAGACGGGAACTATGGCTACACCTTC. This sequence encodes CASGDGNYGYTF. The genes are TRBV19 and TRBJ1-2; D is unclear. Germline V gene lookup returns CDR1 LNHDA and CDR2 SQIVND (reference sequence). CDR3 length: 12 residues. Deletions cut 9 bases from V and 2 bases from J, with 10 bases between. Full variable domain (rest looked up from reference TRBV19 and TRBJ1-2): DGGITQSPKYLFRKEGQNVTLSCEQNLNHDAMYWYRQDPGQGLRLIYYSQIVNDFQKGDIAEGYSVSREKKESFPLTVTSAQKNPTAFYLCASGDGNYGYTFGSGTRLTVV.